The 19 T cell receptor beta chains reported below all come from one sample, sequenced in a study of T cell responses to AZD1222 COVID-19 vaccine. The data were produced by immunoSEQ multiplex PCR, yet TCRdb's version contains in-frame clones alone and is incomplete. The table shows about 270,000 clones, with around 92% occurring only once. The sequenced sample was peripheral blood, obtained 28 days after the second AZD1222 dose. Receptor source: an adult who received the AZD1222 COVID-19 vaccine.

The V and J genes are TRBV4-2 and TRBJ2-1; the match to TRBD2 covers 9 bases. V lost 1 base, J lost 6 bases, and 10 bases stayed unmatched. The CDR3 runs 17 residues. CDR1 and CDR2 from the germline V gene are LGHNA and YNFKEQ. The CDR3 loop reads CASSQAPKRGVGNEQFF. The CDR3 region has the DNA TGTGCCAGCAGCCAAGCACCAAAGCGGGGGGTGGGCAATGAGCAGTTCTTC.

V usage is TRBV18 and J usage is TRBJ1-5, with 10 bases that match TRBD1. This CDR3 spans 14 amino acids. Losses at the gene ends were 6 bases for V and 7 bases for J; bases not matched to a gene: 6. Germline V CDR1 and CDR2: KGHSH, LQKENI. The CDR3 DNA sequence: TGTGCCAGCTCCCCGACAGGGGGCGCCCAGCCCCAGCATTTT. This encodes CASSPTGGAQPQHF.

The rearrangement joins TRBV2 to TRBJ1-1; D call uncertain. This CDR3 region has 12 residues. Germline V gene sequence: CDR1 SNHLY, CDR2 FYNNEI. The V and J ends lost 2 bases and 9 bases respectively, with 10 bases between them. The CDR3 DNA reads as TGTGCCAGCAGTGAAAGTGGGCCAAAAGCTTTCTTT. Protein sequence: CASSESGPKAFF.

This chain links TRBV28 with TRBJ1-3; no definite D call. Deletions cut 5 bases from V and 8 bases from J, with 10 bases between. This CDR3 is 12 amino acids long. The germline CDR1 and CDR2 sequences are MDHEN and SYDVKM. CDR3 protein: CASSPNLDTIYF. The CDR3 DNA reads TGTGCCAGCAGTCCAAATTTGGACACCATATATTTT.

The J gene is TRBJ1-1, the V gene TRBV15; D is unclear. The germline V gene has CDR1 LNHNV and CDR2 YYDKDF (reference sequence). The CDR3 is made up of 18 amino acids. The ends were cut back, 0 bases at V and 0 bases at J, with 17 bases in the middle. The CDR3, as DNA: TGTGCCACCAGCAGAGATTTTCAGCGCGTAGGCATGAACACTGAAGCTTTCTTT. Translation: CATSRDFQRVGMNTEAFF.

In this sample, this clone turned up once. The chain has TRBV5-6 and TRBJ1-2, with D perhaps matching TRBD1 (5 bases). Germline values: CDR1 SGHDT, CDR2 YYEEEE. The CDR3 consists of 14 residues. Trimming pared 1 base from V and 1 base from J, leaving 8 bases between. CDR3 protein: CASSLQGRNYGYTF. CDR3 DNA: TGTGCCAGCAGCTTGCAGGGTCGTAACTATGGCTACACCTTC.

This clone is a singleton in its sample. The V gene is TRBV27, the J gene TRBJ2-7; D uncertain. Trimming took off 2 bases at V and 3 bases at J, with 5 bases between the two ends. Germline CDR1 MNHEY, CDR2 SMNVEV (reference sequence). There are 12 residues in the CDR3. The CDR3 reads CASSLQLYEQYF. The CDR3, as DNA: TGTGCCAGCAGTTTACAACTCTACGAGCAGTACTTC.

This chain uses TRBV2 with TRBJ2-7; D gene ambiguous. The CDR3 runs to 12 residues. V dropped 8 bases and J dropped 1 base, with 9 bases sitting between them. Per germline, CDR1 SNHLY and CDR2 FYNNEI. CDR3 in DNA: TGTGCCAGCTTTGGCGGTTCCTACGAGCAGTACTTC. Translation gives CASFGGSYEQYF.

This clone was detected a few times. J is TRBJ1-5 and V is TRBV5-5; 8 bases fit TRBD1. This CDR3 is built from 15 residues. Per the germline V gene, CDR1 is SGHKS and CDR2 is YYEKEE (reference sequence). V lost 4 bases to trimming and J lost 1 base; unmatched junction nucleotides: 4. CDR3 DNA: TGTGCCAGCAGCCCAGGGGGCAGGAGCAATCAGCCCCAGCATTTT. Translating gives CASSPGGRSNQPQHF.

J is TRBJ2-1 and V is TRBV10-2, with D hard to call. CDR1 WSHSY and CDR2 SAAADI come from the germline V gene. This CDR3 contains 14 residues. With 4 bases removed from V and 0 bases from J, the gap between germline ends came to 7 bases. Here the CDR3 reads CASSAWSSYNEQFF. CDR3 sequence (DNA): TGCGCCAGCAGTGCATGGAGCTCCTACAATGAGCAGTTCTTC.

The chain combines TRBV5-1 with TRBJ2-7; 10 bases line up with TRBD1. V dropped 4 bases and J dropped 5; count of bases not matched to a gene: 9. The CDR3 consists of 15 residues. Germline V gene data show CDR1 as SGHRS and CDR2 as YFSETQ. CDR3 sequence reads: CASSPRTGGTHEQYF. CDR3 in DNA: TGCGCCAGCAGCCCCCGGACAGGGGGGACCCACGAGCAGTACTTC.

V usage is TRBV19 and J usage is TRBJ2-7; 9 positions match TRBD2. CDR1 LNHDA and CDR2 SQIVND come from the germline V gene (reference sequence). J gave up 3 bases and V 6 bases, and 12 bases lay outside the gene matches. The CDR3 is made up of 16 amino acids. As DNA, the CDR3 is TGTGCCAGTAGCCTCCTCGGAGCGGGAGGACTCTACGAGCAGTACTTC. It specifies CASSLLGAGGLYEQYF.

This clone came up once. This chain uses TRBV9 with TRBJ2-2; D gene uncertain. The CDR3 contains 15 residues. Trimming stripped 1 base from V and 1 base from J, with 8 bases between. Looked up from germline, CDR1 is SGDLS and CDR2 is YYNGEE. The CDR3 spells CASSVRSVNTGELFF. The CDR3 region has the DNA TGTGCCAGCAGCGTACGGTCCGTGAACACCGGGGAGCTGTTTTTT.

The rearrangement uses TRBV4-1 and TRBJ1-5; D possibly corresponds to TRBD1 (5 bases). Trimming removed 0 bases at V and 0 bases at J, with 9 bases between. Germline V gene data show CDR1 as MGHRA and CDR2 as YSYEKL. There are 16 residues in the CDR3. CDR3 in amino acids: CASSQEGGYSNQPQHF. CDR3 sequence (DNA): TGCGCCAGCAGCCAAGAGGGGGGATATAGCAATCAGCCCCAGCATTTT.

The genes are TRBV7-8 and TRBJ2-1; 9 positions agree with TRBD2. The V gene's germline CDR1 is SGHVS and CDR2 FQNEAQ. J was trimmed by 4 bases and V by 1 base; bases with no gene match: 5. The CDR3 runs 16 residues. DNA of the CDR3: TGTGCCAGCAGCTTAGATCCTAGCGGGGTTTACAATGAGCAGTTCTTC. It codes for CASSLDPSGVYNEQFF.

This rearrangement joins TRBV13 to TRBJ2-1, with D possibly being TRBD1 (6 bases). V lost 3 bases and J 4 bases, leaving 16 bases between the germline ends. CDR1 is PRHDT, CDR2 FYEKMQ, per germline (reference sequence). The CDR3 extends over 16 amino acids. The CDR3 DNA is TGTGCCAGCAGCTTCTCAGGGGCTCGGGGATACAATGAGCAGTTCTTC. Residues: CASSFSGARGYNEQFF.

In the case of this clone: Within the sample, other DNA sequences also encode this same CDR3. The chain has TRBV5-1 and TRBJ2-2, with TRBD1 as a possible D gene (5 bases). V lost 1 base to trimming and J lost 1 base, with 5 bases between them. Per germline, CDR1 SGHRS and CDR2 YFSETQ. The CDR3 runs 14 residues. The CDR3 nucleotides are TGCGCCAGCAGCTTGCAGGGGAACACCGGGGAGCTGTTTTTT. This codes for CASSLQGNTGELFF.

CDR3: CASSQGSSGITGEQYF. As DNA, the CDR3 is TGCGCCAGCAGCCAAGGATCTAGCGGGATCACAGGCGAGCAGTACTTC. The genes are TRBV4-3 and TRBJ2-7, with 9 bases identical to TRBD2. V shed 1 base, J shed 6 bases, and the junction held 10 bases outside the gene matches. The CDR3 is 16 residues long. Germline V gene lookup returns CDR1 LGHNA and CDR2 YSLEER.

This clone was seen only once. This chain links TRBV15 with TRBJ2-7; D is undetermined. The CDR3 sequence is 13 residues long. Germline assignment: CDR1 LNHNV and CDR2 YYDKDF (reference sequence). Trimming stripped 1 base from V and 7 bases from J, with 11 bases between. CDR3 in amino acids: CATSRGTLMEQYF. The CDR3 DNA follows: TGTGCCACCAGCAGAGGGACCCTAATGGAGCAGTACTTC.